This T cell receptor beta chain was retrieved from a study of cytomegalovirus exposure and HLA in healthy donors listed by TCRdb under 2017. Broadly, across the study: An earlier analysis of roughly 610 of the donors reported approximately 260 Gb of sequence data and around 110 million unique TCR beta sequences obtained from about 200 million T cells. Among roughly 400 genotyped donors of the cohort, an average of 235,054 unique TCR beta nucleotide sequences were sequenced per donor, roughly 20% of them non-productive. A later genetic analysis used genome-wide SNP genotypes for about three fifths of the roughly 700 donors, treating that subset as a discovery cohort. To predict cytomegalovirus infection status, the study combined high-throughput TCR immunosequencing, statistical association of individual TCRs with disease status, and machine learning. An earlier analysis of a few hundred of the donors applied high-throughput TCR beta sequencing to assess whether each TCR beta V gene segment acted as functional or pseudogenic. A later analysis re-examined previously published TCR beta repertoires from more than 600 donors and added high-resolution HLA genotyping to investigate patterns of TCR occurrence. Every repertoire in the discovery cohort had been generated on one and the same sequencing platform. The study aimed to test whether cataloging public T cell receptors could reveal signatures of past pathogen exposure. The genetic ancestry cluster associated with self-reported Caucasian donors included around 76% of the 300 to 400 genotyped donors. Donor age, sex, ethnicity and CMV serostatus were compiled together with the repertoire data. Several DR-DQ haplotypes were treated as single units for association and clustering because of strong linkage in the cohort. An early release covering more than 500 HLA-typed donors comprised 250 to 350 gigabases of sequencing data and roughly 86 million unique TCR sequences. Class I and class II HLA loci were covered by the typing at four-digit resolution. The study profiled the T cell repertoires of hundreds of subjects by immunosequencing and related them to cytomegalovirus serostatus. Rather than using new phenotypic data, the later analysis identified candidate immune exposures from TCR beta sequences and from how often those sequences occurred across donors. Typing coverage varied by locus: roughly 629-630 donors for A, B, C, DRB1 and DQB1; approximately 560 for DQA1; about 600 for DPA1; 400 to 480 for DPB1. In addition to the first cohort of around 670 subjects, a separate validation cohort of approximately 120 different subjects was used. What the study reported, not specific to this receptor: About 15 rarely observed V segments, including chromosome 9 orphons, were excluded from the earlier analysis of about 610 of the donors because counts were too low. In a later analysis, several top co-occurrence clusters were reported to appear linked to parvovirus B19, influenza, CMV and Epstein-Barr virus. In a later genetic analysis, a missense DCLRE1C variant was associated with V-gene and J-gene trimming of TCR beta chains, and the association was replicated in an independent cohort. In a later analysis, HLA-associated TCR beta chains were found to be more clonally expanded and to have lower generation probabilities than equally common non-associated chains. Strong co-occurrence of HLA alleles, especially DR and DQ, made assigning TCR associations to individual alleles difficult. The study gave a list of roughly 150 TCR beta chains associated with cytomegalovirus. CMV serostatus was the only immune exposure information available for the cohort. In a later genetic analysis, fewer N-insertions in productive TCRs were reported among donors in an Asian-associated ancestry cluster than the approximately 710-donor mean. Because HLA typing was unavailable for some donors at each locus, only the typed subset was used in association tests. According to a later analysis, TCR association rates differed among HLA loci, with DRB1 alleles showing the most associated TCRs and HLA-C alleles showing the fewest. Cytomegalovirus status was reported to be diagnosed by the classifier with high specificity and sensitivity in both the original and validation cohorts. A further reported finding was that TCR beta sequences accurately predicted the HLA-A and HLA-B alleles for most subjects in the first cohort. The authors suggested that the approach could potentially be generalized to other disease states and immunological phenotypes. Three of the identified cytomegalovirus-associated TCR beta chains were confirmed in vitro to be specific for cytomegalovirus antigens. Correlated functional status among segregating V segments might reflect linkage disequilibrium, but an unknown experimental factor could not be ruled out. A group of highly shared sequence variants was considered likely to be a technical artifact of the sequencing pipeline. In a later analysis, 16,951 TCR beta sequences were associated with specific HLA alleles at a false discovery rate of 0.05. Most TCR sequences were observed very rarely across donors, whereas some public TCRs were present in many individuals. Presence/absence analyses assumed roughly uniform sequencing depth across donors, an assumption that may not hold. This cohort had only TCR beta chains sequenced, and the lack of alpha or paired-chain data limited which features could be detected. An earlier analysis of approximately 500 of the donors showed that most TCR beta V segments appeared in productive rearrangements either about 87% or about 30% of the time, which broadly matched IMGT annotations. According to a later analysis, most CMV-associated TCR beta chains appeared to be HLA-restricted, and the HLA associations seemed to be driven largely by CMV exposure.

Worth noting for this clone: Its antigen target is currently unknown. Base qualities are not provided; no much larger clone lies one nucleotide away.

The cohort consisted of hundreds of healthy bone marrow donors. At the time of sampling, every cohort member was nominally healthy, though immune exposures that went unrecorded were likely present. The donor tested CMV seropositive and was one of the 289 seropositive cohort members. Each donor provided a peripheral blood sample, and peripheral blood mononuclear cells were used for TCR beta sequencing. The Qiagen DNeasy Blood Extraction Kit was used to extract genomic DNA from the blood cell samples. Library preparation employed the immunoSEQ multiplex PCR assay. For the multiplex PCR, a mixture combining 60 forward primers for TCR Vbeta segments and 13 reverse primers for TCR Jbeta segments was used. The CDR3 region of rearranged TCR beta genes was amplified from genomic DNA by a multiplex PCR assay. The amplified TCR beta libraries were sequenced on the Illumina HiSeq System as 87-base-pair reads. The paper's processing steps were these. Across the 670 or so repertoires, a later analysis counted tens of millions of unique TCR beta chains, 9.5 million to 13 million of which were shared by at least two donors. To remove PCR and sequencing errors, raw reads were error-corrected and collapsed into unique sequences using a nearest-neighbor algorithm that merged closely related sequences. V, D and J gene segments were assigned by aligning CDR3 sequences to IMGT reference sequences. For a sequence to be retained, a match of at least six nucleotides to both a V gene segment and a J gene segment was required. Rearrangements were classified as productive when the CDR3 lacked stop codons and remained in frame with V and J, and all other rearrangements were classified as non-productive. CDR3 was defined according to IMGT convention as the region running from the second conserved V-encoded cysteine to the conserved J-encoded phenylalanine. The earlier analysis of fewer than 700 of the donors excluded sequences that lacked an unambiguous match to a single V gene segment. An earlier analysis of 500 to 700 of the donors classified V segments as functional when productive rearrangements were above 56.7% and as segregating when the standard deviation between donors was above 5%. A statistical classification framework was built to diagnose cytomegalovirus status from the catalog of TCR beta chain sequences. A later analysis assigned V and J genes by comparing TCR nucleotide sequences with IMGT/GENE-DB human TR gene sequences. In a later analysis, CDR3 sequences and most-parsimonious VDJ recombination scenarios were assigned using the TCRdist pipeline. A later analysis defined each TCR beta chain by its CDR3 amino acid sequence plus V-gene family, and excluded reads lacking a unique V-gene family. In a later analysis, 450 to 600 highly shared, low-generation-probability nucleotide sequences were removed to address suspected cross-contamination and a sequencing artifact. A later analysis calculated a clonal expansion index for each public chain from normalized within-repertoire ranks of inferred template counts. In a later analysis, generation probabilities were computed with a VDJ recombination model fitted to out-of-frame rearrangements, and the resulting probabilities were checked against IGoR. A later analysis scored TCR-TCR, TCR-HLA and TCR-CMV co-occurrence with hypergeometric tests, applying a repertoire-size bias correction to TCR pairs. In a later analysis, false discovery rates were estimated by permuting HLA or CMV assignments 20 times. In a later analysis, co-occurring TCRs were grouped using DBSCAN, and TCRdist sequence similarity was added for clustering within HLA-allele-positive subsets. Co-occurrence clustering excluded repertoires with fewer than 30,000 or more than 120,000 public chains, plus five with anomalous nucleotide sharing. Imported from immuneACCESS, the table was reduced by TCRdb to in-frame sequences with V and J called. These copies leave out some clones; in studies compared against another copy, an unresolved V gene accounts for under half, and the cause of the remainder is not known. That table furnishes V, J and clone size, whereas the DNA furnished D and trimming. This sample comprises 95,000 to 120,000 clones, around 70% of them detected only once. 4% to 5% of the sample is in the top ten clones.

Sequenced input: PBMCs. The receptor comes from a woman in her thirties or forties in good health and CMV-seropositive.

In nucleotide form, the sequence is TGTGCCAGCAGCTTAGAAGACAGGGGGAGATATGTTGAAAAACTGTTTTTT. Translated, this gives CASSLEDRGRYVEKLFF. The chain couples TRBV7-8 to TRBJ1-4; TRBD1 aligns with 9 central bases. The CDR3 covers 17 residues, taking in both the cysteine and the phenylalanine. Here the CDR3 DNA is all that survives: 51 bases in frame from base 1. Via the germline V gene, CDR1 is SGHVS and CDR2 FQNEAQ. The germline V end is reduced by 1 base and the J end by 7 bases; junction bases left unmatched: 10. The CDR3, completed at both ends by the reference TRBV7-8 and TRBJ1-4 genes, gives the full variable domain GAGVSQSPRYKVAKRGQDVALRCDPISGHVSLFWYQQALGQGPEFLTYFQNEAQLDKSGLPSDRFFAERPEGSVSTLKIQRTQQEDSAVYLCASSLEDRGRYVEKLFFGSGTQLSVL.